The rows below give T cell receptor beta chains drawn from one sample of a study of T cells in Graves' hyperthyroidism and ophthalmopathy. TCRdb processed the multiplex PCR reads anew with MiXCR; each CDR3 protein has one entry. The sample has a few hundred thousand distinct CDR3 sequences; less than 20% are singletons. The specimen was blood. The receptors were gathered from a woman aged 40 to 55 with Graves' ophthalmopathy. CDR3s include the opening cysteine and the closing phenylalanine or tryptophan. A D gene is named only where the DNA matches it firmly. Clone size is given for some rows only: seen once, a few or many times, or a class if the clone is expanded.

d_call j_call clone_size v_call cdr3_nt cdr3_aa
TRBD1 TRBJ2-7 many TRBV19 TGTGCCAGTAGTACATCCGGGACAGGTCCCTACGAGCAGTACTTC CASSTSGTGPYEQYF
- TRBJ1-5 once TRBV19 TGTGCCAGTGGCCAGGACGGAGTAGGGAGAAATCAGCCCCAGCCTTTT CASGQDGVGRNQPQPF
- TRBJ2-2 many TRBV9 TGTGCCAGCAGCGTCTCACTAAACACCGGGGAGCTGTTTTTT CASSVSLNTGELFF
- TRBJ2-6 many TRBV4-2 TGTGCCAGCAGCCAACCCGGCTCTGGGGCCAACGTCCTGACTTTC CASSQPGSGANVLTF
TRBD1 TRBJ1-5 many TRBV30 TGTGCCTGGAGTGTACGGGCCGGGACAGATAATCAGCCCCAGCATTTT CAWSVRAGTDNQPQHF
- TRBJ1-2 many TRBV19 TGTGCCAGCCCTGGGGGTAAAACGGAATATGGCTACACCTTC CASPGGKTEYGYTF
TRBD1 TRBJ1-3 - TRBV12-3/TRBV12-4 TGTGCCATCGGGGGACAGAAAAACACCATATATTTT CAIGGQKNTIYF
- TRBJ1-1 - TRBV6-5 TGTGCCAGCAGTTTCACCCGCACTGAAGCTTTCTTT CASSFTRTEAFF
- TRBJ2-7 many TRBV20-1 TGCAGTGCTAAAGCAGGCCTTCTTTCCTACGAGCAGTACTTC CSAKAGLLSYEQYF
- TRBJ1-6 many TRBV28 TGTGCCAGCAGAACGGGACGGAATAATTCACCCCTCCACTTT CASRTGRNNSPLHF
- TRBJ2-4 few TRBV28 TGTGCCAGCAATTTCGACAGCAAAAACACTCAGTACTTC CASNFDSKNTQYF
- TRBJ1-1 - TRBV6-2/TRBV6-3 TGTGCCAGCAGTTACGAGGCGGGGGGCCCGGTCACTGAAGCTTTCTTT CASSYEAGGPVTEAFF
- TRBJ2-7 - TRBV3-1 TGTGCCAGCAGCCAAGATTTAGCGAACTCCTACGAGCGGTACTTC CASSQDLANSYERYF
- TRBJ2-2 - TRBV6-2/TRBV6-3 TGTGCCAGCAGTGCGACCAGGGAGGCCGGGGAGCTGTTTTTT CASSATREAGELFF
TRBD1 TRBJ2-7 many TRBV18 TGTGCCAGCTCACAGGGGGCCCGGGGCGAGCAGTACTTC CASSQGARGEQYF
- TRBJ2-7 many TRBV19 TGTGCCAGTAGGGGGAGTTCAGCCTACGAGCAGTACTTC CASRGSSAYEQYF
TRBD2 TRBJ2-5 - TRBV27 TGTGCCAGCAGTTCCACACTAGCGGGAGGAGAGACCCAGTACTTC CASSSTLAGGETQYF
TRBD1 TRBJ1-2 many TRBV30 TGTGCCTGGGCCCATACAGGGGGCAGCAGTGGCTACACCTTC CAWAHTGGSSGYTF
- TRBJ2-5 many TRBV12-3/TRBV12-4 TGTGCCAGCACTCTAGGGGCGAGTGGGGAGACCCAGTACTTC CASTLGASGETQYF
- TRBJ2-3 many TRBV7-8 TGTGCCAGCAGCCTGGACAACACAGATACGCAGTATTTT CASSLDNTDTQYF
- TRBJ1-5 - TRBV27 TGTGCCAGCAGTTTATCTGGGGGGAAGGAGCCCCAGCATTTT CASSLSGGKEPQHF
- TRBJ1-1 many TRBV7-9 TGTGCCAGCAGCTTAGACCGGGGCGTGAGCACTGAAGCTTTCTTT CASSLDRGVSTEAFF
- TRBJ1-1 many TRBV29-1 TGCAGCGTTGAATCAGGTCAGAACACTGAAGCTTTCTTT CSVESGQNTEAFF
TRBD1 TRBJ1-5 many TRBV28 TGTGCCAGCAGAATACCGACAGGGGGCGACCAGCCCCAGCATTTT CASRIPTGGDQPQHF
- TRBJ1-5 many TRBV6-1 TGTGCCAGCAGTGAGGGGGCCAATCAGCCCCAGCATTTT CASSEGANQPQHF
TRBD1 TRBJ2-2 many TRBV30 TGTGCCTGGCACCTGGGACAGACAAACACCGGGGAGCTGTTTTTT CAWHLGQTNTGELFF
TRBD1 TRBJ1-1 - TRBV28 TGCGCCAGCACGGCCGAAACAGGGGAGAACACTGAAGCTTTCTTT CASTAETGENTEAFF
TRBD2 TRBJ2-7 many TRBV9 TGTGCCAGCAGCCCGACTAGCGGGAACGAGCAGTACTTC CASSPTSGNEQYF
- TRBJ1-5 many TRBV7-2 TGTGCCAGCAGCTTAGAGGGATCTGGGGCCCAGCATTTT CASSLEGSGAQHF
TRBD1 TRBJ1-2 once TRBV19 TGTGCCAGTAGTGCAGGGGGCGCGCTCTATGGCTACACCTTC CASSAGGALYGYTF
TRBD1 TRBJ2-2 many TRBV30 TGTGCCTGGAGGCACCCGCGAGCAGGGGGTAGGACCGGGGAGCTGTTTTTT CAWRHPRAGGRTGELFF
- TRBJ2-7 - TRBV28 TGTGCCACTAGCCTTATGGGGGTTAACTACGAGCAGTACTTC CATSLMGVNYEQYF
- TRBJ1-1 many TRBV19 TGTGCCAGTAGTTCTGGGTTCACTGAAGCTTTCTTT CASSSGFTEAFF
- TRBJ2-2 - TRBV7-2 TGTGCCAGCAGCGGCCGGGACGCCGGGGCCGGGGAGCTGTTTTTT CASSGRDAGAGELFF
TRBD1 TRBJ1-3 many TRBV2 TGTGCCAGCAGCCCACAGGACAGGGTGGTTGGAAACACCATATATTTT CASSPQDRVVGNTIYF
TRBD1 TRBJ2-7 many TRBV6-2/TRBV6-3 TGTGCCAGCAGGGGACAGGACCCCTACGAGCAGTACTTC CASRGQDPYEQYF
TRBD2 TRBJ2-7 few TRBV27 TGTGCCAGCAGTTCGGGGACTAGCGGGAGTAGTGTTTACGAGCAGTACTTC CASSSGTSGSSVYEQYF
- TRBJ2-2 many TRBV4-3 TGCGCCAGCAGCCAAGACAGGGGTAGCACCGGGGAGCTGTTTTTT CASSQDRGSTGELFF
- TRBJ1-5 - TRBV4-2 TGTGCCAGCAGCCAAGACGGGGGGAATCAGCCCCAGCATTTT CASSQDGGNQPQHF
- TRBJ1-2 once TRBV4-1 TGCGCCAGCAGCTCAGACACCATCGGGGGCTACACCTTC CASSSDTIGGYTF
- TRBJ1-1 many TRBV19 TGTGCCAGTAGTAGGGCAGGCCTGAACACTGAAGCTTTCTTT CASSRAGLNTEAFF
- TRBJ1-5 many TRBV7-8 TGTGCCAGCAGCTCCGACAGAAATCAGCCCCAGCATTTT CASSSDRNQPQHF
TRBD1 TRBJ1-1 many TRBV27 TGTGCCAGCAGCACCATCAGGGGGGAAGCTTTCTTT CASSTIRGEAFF
- TRBJ1-1 - TRBV28 TGTGCCAGCAGCACCGACTTGGGGAACACTGAAGCTTTCTTT CASSTDLGNTEAFF
- TRBJ1-5 - TRBV20-1 TGCAGTGCTTCATCACAGAGCGGGCAGGGACCCCAGCATTTT CSASSQSGQGPQHF
- TRBJ1-1 - TRBV27 TGTGCCAGCAGCCCTAGCACCGGGGGTTCCTGGGGCACTGAAGCTTTCTTT CASSPSTGGSWGTEAFF
- TRBJ2-7 once TRBV6-2/TRBV6-3 TGTGCCCCAGAAGTGGTCGGGGTAGGGTACGAGCAGTACTTC CAPEVVGVGYEQYF
TRBD1 TRBJ2-5 once TRBV6-1 TGTGCCAGCACCTGGGACAGGACCCTACAAGAGACCCAGTACTTC CASTWDRTLQETQYF
TRBD2 TRBJ2-5 many TRBV6-1 TGTGCCAGCAGTGCCCGGACTAGCGGGAGCGTTGGGGAGACCCAGTACTTC CASSARTSGSVGETQYF
- TRBJ2-7 many TRBV6-5 TGTGCCAGCCGGGGGAGTCCTTACGAGCAGTACTTC CASRGSPYEQYF